A selection of T cell receptor beta chains follows, all from one sample in a study of blood T cell repertoires in COVID-19. Libraries were prepared by immunoSEQ multiplex PCR; TCRdb keeps only in-frame clonotypes and omits some of them. The repertoire holds approximately 150,000 clones, with about 76% as singletons. Sample: peripheral blood. These receptors were collected from a human donor in a cohort sampled during active COVID-19. Both conserved end residues are part of each CDR3. A D gene is named only where the DNA matches it firmly. Clone size is shown for a subset of rows, as once, few, many or a class of expanded clone.

v_call	clone_size	d_call	j_call	cdr3_nt	cdr3_aa
TRBV3-1/TRBV3-2	-	TRBD1	TRBJ2-7	TGTGCCAGCAGCCAAGCGGACAGGGTGGGCGAGCAGTACTTC	CASSQADRVGEQYF
TRBV7-6	few	TRBD1	TRBJ2-1	TGTGCCAGCAGCTCCGCTCAGGGGGCATACAATGAGCAGTTCTTC	CASSSAQGAYNEQFF
TRBV20-1	-	TRBD2	TRBJ2-7	TGCAGTGCTAGTTTCCTAGCGGTAACCTACGAGCAGTACTTC	CSASFLAVTYEQYF
TRBV29-1	-	TRBD1	TRBJ2-3	TGCAGCGTTGCAGGGGGCGCAGATACGCAGTATTTT	CSVAGGADTQYF
TRBV6-2/TRBV6-3	once	-	TRBJ1-1	TGTGCCAGCAGTTACCCCCGGGACAAACCCCACGTTGAAGCTTTCTTT	CASSYPRDKPHVEAFF
TRBV28	-	-	TRBJ1-1	TGTGCCAGCAGTCAATTTGTGACACGTAGGTCTTTCTTT	CASSQFVTRRSFF
TRBV7-3	-	-	TRBJ1-1	TGTGCCAGCAGCTCTGATAGCGCATCTGAAGCTTTCTTT	CASSSDSASEAFF
TRBV7-9	-	TRBD1	TRBJ1-3	TGTGCCAGCAGCTTAGGTGACAGGGCTGGAAACACCATATATTTT	CASSLGDRAGNTIYF
TRBV7-2	once	-	TRBJ1-2	TGTGCCAGCAGCTTAGATCAGGTGTATGGCTACACCTTC	CASSLDQVYGYTF
TRBV7-9	-	TRBD1	TRBJ1-3	TGTGCCAGCAGCTACCGGACAGGGGTAGGAAACACCATATATTTT	CASSYRTGVGNTIYF
TRBV12-3/TRBV12-4	-	-	TRBJ2-4	TGTGCCAGCAGTTATGGCAGCGGCATTCAGTACTTC	CASSYGSGIQYF
TRBV19	-	TRBD2	TRBJ2-3	TGTGCCAGTAGTATCCCAGGACTAGCGGGAGGCACAGATACGCAGTATTTT	CASSIPGLAGGTDTQYF
TRBV27	few	TRBD2	TRBJ2-7	TGTGCCAGCAGCTCCGGACTAGCGGGGGTTACCTACGAGCAGTACTTC	CASSSGLAGVTYEQYF
TRBV6-2/TRBV6-3	-	TRBD2	TRBJ2-1	TGTGCCAGCAGTTACGGCGGTTGGCGGGAGTATTACAATGAGCAGTTCTTC	CASSYGGWREYYNEQFF
TRBV7-9	-	-	TRBJ2-7	TGTGCCAGCAGCCCAGTGGGGTGGGAGAGCTCCTACGAGCAGTACTTC	CASSPVGWESSYEQYF
TRBV11-2	-	TRBD2	TRBJ2-7	TGTGCCAGCAGCGACGGGAGGGGGTCCGGTGACGAGCAGTACTTC	CASSDGRGSGDEQYF
TRBV7-2	-	TRBD2	TRBJ2-7	TGTGCCAGCAGCTTAGTCGGTAGCGGGAGCTCCTACGAGCAGTACTTC	CASSLVGSGSSYEQYF
TRBV19	-	-	TRBJ2-2	TGTGCCAGTAGTATTGGCCCCGGGGAGCTGTTTTTT	CASSIGPGELFF
TRBV19	-	TRBD1	TRBJ1-2	TGTGCCAGTAGGACACCGGGACAGAGCGGCTACACCTTC	CASRTPGQSGYTF
TRBV3-1/TRBV3-2	-	TRBD2	TRBJ2-1	TGTGCCAGCAGTCGAACCGGGACTAGTTTGTTCTTC	CASSRTGTSLFF
TRBV7-2	-	TRBD1	TRBJ2-7	TGTGCCAGCAGCCCTGGGACAGCCATCTACGAGCAGTACTTC	CASSPGTAIYEQYF
TRBV6-1	once	-	TRBJ1-2	TGTGCCAGCAGTGAAGCCCTTACAGGATACTATGGCTACACCTTC	CASSEALTGYYGYTF
TRBV7-2	-	TRBD2	TRBJ2-7	TGTGCCAGCAGCTTACAGGGGACTAGCGGTACCTACGAGCAGTACTTC	CASSLQGTSGTYEQYF
TRBV6-2/TRBV6-3	-	-	TRBJ2-3	TGTGCCAGCACCCCGCAACTAGAGACAGATACGCAGTATTTT	CASTPQLETDTQYF
TRBV4-3	few	TRBD1	TRBJ2-7	TGCGCCAGCAGCCAAAAGACAGGGGACCCCTACGAGCAGTACTTC	CASSQKTGDPYEQYF
TRBV4-3	once	TRBD2	TRBJ2-7	TGCGCCAGCAGCCAAGATGGAAGCGGGGAATCCTACGAGCAGTACTTC	CASSQDGSGESYEQYF
TRBV4-2	-	-	TRBJ1-5	TGTGCCAGCAGCCAGACCCAGGGGTTGGGCAATCAGCCCCAGCATTTT	CASSQTQGLGNQPQHF
TRBV5-1	-	-	TRBJ2-5	TGCGCCAGCAGCTCCACGACAGGTACTACCCAAGAGACCCAGTACTTC	CASSSTTGTTQETQYF
TRBV23-1	-	TRBD1	TRBJ2-7	TGCGCCAGCAGTCAATCCGGGCCGGGACAGGGGGACGAGCAGTACTTC	CASSQSGPGQGDEQYF
TRBV29-1	-	TRBD1	TRBJ1-2	TGCAGCGGAACGCAGGGGGTCGGCTACACCTTC	CSGTQGVGYTF
TRBV19	-	TRBD1	TRBJ2-7	TGTGCCAGTGGTTCGGGACAGCCACTCTACGAGCAGTACTTC	CASGSGQPLYEQYF
TRBV19	few	TRBD2	TRBJ2-4	TGTGCCAGTAGTCCCAGCGGGGACCTAGCCAAAAACATTCAGTACTTC	CASSPSGDLAKNIQYF
TRBV5-1	-	-	TRBJ1-3	TGCGCCAGCAGCCCAACAGGATTGAACTCTGGAAACACCATATATTTT	CASSPTGLNSGNTIYF
TRBV5-1	once	TRBD1	TRBJ2-1	TGCGCCAGCAGCTTCCGTACGACAGGGGATAATGAGCAGTTCTTC	CASSFRTTGDNEQFF
TRBV5-1	-	TRBD1	TRBJ2-7	TGCGCCAGCAGCCAGGGACAGGCAACCTACGAGCAGTACTTC	CASSQGQATYEQYF
TRBV3-1/TRBV3-2	-	-	TRBJ1-1	TGTGCCAGCAGCCAGAGGGCAGGGGACACTGAAGCTTTCTTT	CASSQRAGDTEAFF
TRBV29-1	-	TRBD1	TRBJ2-5	TGCAGCGTTGGAGACAGGGTACAGGAGACCCAGTACTTC	CSVGDRVQETQYF
TRBV5-1	-	TRBD2	TRBJ2-7	TGCGCCAGCAGCTTGGAGACTAGCGGGAGGGCCGCATTC	CASSLETSGRAAF
TRBV19	-	TRBD1	TRBJ2-3	TGTGCCAGTATCCCAGGGACAGGGTCCCGGCGGGATACGCAGTATTTT	CASIPGTGSRRDTQYF
TRBV11-2	once	TRBD2	TRBJ2-5	TGTGCCAGCAGCTTGGGACTAGCGGGAGAGGCCCAGTACTTC	CASSLGLAGEAQYF
TRBV29-1	-	-	TRBJ1-1	TGCAGCGTCCTGGTAGGGGGTTACACTGAAGCTTTCTTT	CSVLVGGYTEAFF